The 29 T cell receptor beta chains in this list originate from one sample, sequenced in a study of blood T cell repertoires in COVID-19. Libraries were prepared by immunoSEQ multiplex PCR; TCRdb keeps only in-frame clonotypes and omits some of them. The top ten hold approximately 9.9% of the sample, which has some 14,000 clones, around four fifths seen once. The sequenced sample consisted of peripheral blood. The receptors derive from a man between 65 and 85 years old with acute or convalescent COVID-19.

This clone is medium-sized. The chain links TRBV21-1 to TRBJ1-6; whether TRBD1, the table's D call, matches the DNA was not checked. TRBV21-1 is designated a pseudogene. This CDR3 has 14 residues. Written as DNA, the CDR3 is TGTGCCAGCAGCATACAGGGGGCGCATCCCCCCCTCCACTTT. Amino acids: CASSIQGAHPPLHF.

V and J are TRBV10-1 and TRBJ2-2; no definite D call. V was trimmed by 6 bases and J by 4 bases, leaving 12 bases between them. This CDR3 is 14 amino acids long. Looked up from germline, CDR1 is WNHNN and CDR2 is SYGVQD (reference sequence). The CDR3 coding sequence is TGCGCCAGCAGAGCCCATGCCCTCACCGGGGAGCTGTTTTTT. This encodes CASRAHALTGELFF.

This clone was recorded a few times. This chain connects TRBV29-1 to TRBJ2-2; weak D call: TRBD2 (6 bases). Germline values: CDR1 SQVTM, CDR2 ANQGSEA. The length of the CDR3 is 16 residues. Trimming removed 6 bases at V and 3 bases at J, with 20 bases between. The CDR3 DNA reads TGCAGCGTCGCCAAGGAGGGACTTCCCGACACCGGGGAGCTGTTTTTT. It encodes CSVAKEGLPDTGELFF.

A few counts support this clone. This sequence joins TRBV6-2 or TRBV6-3 and TRBJ1-2, with 10 bases aligning to TRBD1. The CDR3 covers 18 residues. V was pared by 0 bases and J by 1 base, with 8 bases of the junction left unmatched. Germline V gives CDR1 MNHEY, CDR2 SVGEGT. The CDR3 is CASSYSGTGDAGNYGYTF. CDR3 coding DNA: TGTGCCAGCAGTTACTCCGGGACAGGGGATGCGGGTAACTATGGCTACACCTTC.

This clone was found a few times. The chain uses TRBV7-9 and TRBJ2-3; D perhaps matches TRBD2 (7 bases). The CDR3 loop spans 16 amino acids. Trimming left V 2 bases short and J 4 bases short, with 16 bases between. Germline V gene data show CDR1 as SEHNR and CDR2 as FQNEAQ (reference sequence). CDR3 protein: CASSLRGGRRADTQYF. The CDR3 DNA reads as TGTGCCAGCAGCTTAAGGGGGGGGCGGAGAGCAGATACGCAGTATTTT.

This rearrangement joins TRBV10-3 to TRBJ2-7; 11 bases are shared with TRBD2. CDR1 and CDR2 (germline): ENHRY, SYGVKD. The CDR3 runs to 14 residues. V lost 3 bases, J lost 4 bases, and 2 bases stayed unmatched. This CDR3 reads CAISDRTSGYEQYF. The CDR3 nucleotides are TGTGCCATCAGTGATAGGACTAGCGGGTACGAGCAGTACTTC.

This clone showed up just once. The gene calls are TRBV7-2 and TRBJ2-2; D is uncertain. The CDR3 extends over 17 amino acids. Looked up from germline, CDR1 is SGHTA and CDR2 is FQGNSA. V was trimmed by 4 bases and J by 4 bases, leaving 19 bases between them. The CDR3 DNA sequence: TGTGCCAGCAGCTACAAAGCGCTATCCGCGAGCACCGGGGAGCTGTTTTTT. Protein sequence: CASSYKALSASTGELFF.

This chain joins TRBV6-5 and TRBJ2-1, with D maybe TRBD1 (6 bases). CDR1 is MNHEY, CDR2 SVGAGI, per germline. The CDR3 contains 14 residues. Trimming left V 3 bases short and J 6 bases short, with 12 bases between. The CDR3 DNA is TGTGCCAGCAGTTATAGGACAGCCGCCAATGAGCAGTTCTTC. Translation: CASSYRTAANEQFF.

The CDR3 DNA follows: TGTGCCAGCAGCTACGGTGAATCCTATCAGCCCCAGCATTTT. Its protein is CASSYGESYQPQHF. The genes are TRBV7-9 and TRBJ1-5; D gene ambiguous. Germline V CDR1 and CDR2: SEHNR, FQNEAQ (reference sequence). The CDR3 extends over 14 amino acids. The V gene lost 4 bases and the J gene lost 5 bases, with 12 bases spanning the gap.

The CDR3 sequence is CASSRSPGLAGGPAQETQYF. In nucleotides, the CDR3 is TGTGCCAGCAGTCGTAGCCCGGGACTAGCGGGAGGGCCCGCCCAAGAGACCCAGTACTTC. This rearrangement joins TRBV28 to TRBJ2-5; TRBD2 matches 16 bases. The ends lost 5 bases at V and 1 base at J; junction bases unmatched: 13. CDR3 length: 20 amino acids. Germline lookup yields CDR1 MDHEN and CDR2 SYDVKM.

CDR3 coding DNA: TGTGCCAATTGGGAGGGGGGGGTAGCCTATGGCTACACCTTC. This gives the protein CANWEGGVAYGYTF. This rearrangement joins TRBV10-3 to TRBJ1-2, with TRBD1 as a possible D gene (6 bases). Deletions cut 10 bases from V and 4 bases from J, with 19 bases between. Per germline, CDR1 ENHRY and CDR2 SYGVKD. The CDR3 contains 14 residues.

The J gene is TRBJ2-1, the V gene TRBV5-4; the match to TRBD2 covers 7 bases. Per the germline V gene, CDR1 is SGHNT and CDR2 is YYREEE (reference sequence). The trim removed 0 bases at V and 6 bases at J, leaving 6 bases unmatched. The length of the CDR3 is 15 residues. In nucleotides, the CDR3 is TGTGCCAGCAGCTTGGACCCAGCGGGGCGCAATGAGCAGTTCTTC. This gives the protein CASSLDPAGRNEQFF.

The rearrangement links TRBV7-2 to TRBJ1-1; tentatively, D is TRBD1 (6 bases). The germline CDR1 and CDR2 sequences are SGHTA and FQGNSA. V lost 6 bases and J 4 bases, leaving 15 bases between the germline ends. This CDR3 region has 14 residues. CDR3 residues: CASSFTTGSTEAFF. The CDR3 nucleotides are TGTGCCAGCAGTTTTACCACAGGGTCCACTGAAGCTTTCTTT. Variable domain in full (rest from reference TRBV7-2 and TRBJ1-1): GAGVSQSPSNKVTEKGKDVELRCDPISGHTALYWYRQSLGQGLEFLIYFQGNSAPDKSGLPSDRFSAERTGGSVSTLTIQRTQQEDSAVYLCASSFTTGSTEAFFGQGTRLTVV.

V and J are TRBV7-2 and TRBJ2-2; D is possibly TRBD2 (6 bases). There are 17 residues in the CDR3. V shed 3 bases and J shed 4 bases, with 18 bases lying between them. The germline CDR1 and CDR2 sequences are SGHTA and FQGNSA. The CDR3 nucleotides read TGTGCCAGCAGCTTGCCCGTCCGGGACTCGAGCACCGGGGAGCTGTTTTTT. It yields the protein CASSLPVRDSSTGELFF.

The J gene is TRBJ2-5, the V gene TRBV7-2, with 10 nucleotides matching TRBD2. Germline lookup yields CDR1 SGHTA and CDR2 FQGNSA. CDR3 size: 15 residues. The CDR3 nucleotides read TGTGCATCGCAATGGGGACTAGCGTTGGGGGAGACCCAGTACTTC. Translating it yields CASQWGLALGETQYF.

V and J are TRBV23-1 and TRBJ2-1, with D perhaps matching TRBD1 (6 bases). TRBV23-1 is an ORF; its function is uncertain. The V gene lost 0 bases and the J gene lost 12 bases, with 21 bases spanning the gap. This CDR3 is 16 amino acids long. The CDR3 protein is CASSQSMGAAGFVQFF. CDR3 DNA sequence: TGCGCCAGCAGTCAATCGATGGGGGCAGCCGGGTTTGTGCAGTTCTTC.

The V and J genes are TRBV5-1 and TRBJ1-5, with 7 positions matching TRBD1. Germline values: CDR1 SGHRS, CDR2 YFSETQ. V dropped 1 base and J dropped 7; count of bases not matched to a gene: 2. The CDR3 contains 13 residues. The CDR3 nucleotides are TGCGCCAGCAGCTTGACAGGGGCCCAGCCCCAGCATTTT. As protein: CASSLTGAQPQHF.

The chain combines TRBV28 with TRBJ2-6; 9 bases map to TRBD1. CDR1 is MDHEN and CDR2 is SYDVKM in the germline V gene. V lost 5 bases and J lost 4; bases outside the gene matches: 12. CDR3 length equals 18 residues. The CDR3: CASSDPGQGLSGANVLTF. CDR3 in DNA: TGTGCCAGCAGTGACCCGGGACAGGGATTGTCGGGGGCCAACGTCCTGACTTTC.

This rearrangement joins TRBV7-2 to TRBJ2-2; 10 nucleotides align to TRBD2. CDR1 SGHTA and CDR2 FQGNSA come from the germline V gene. V shed 5 bases, J shed 5 bases, and the junction held 14 bases outside the gene matches. This CDR3 is 18 amino acids long. In nucleotides, the CDR3 is TGTGCCAGCAGCAAGAAGACCAGCGGGAGGGCCGGTACCGGGGAGCTGTTTTTT. It codes for CASSKKTSGRAGTGELFF.

The chain has TRBV10-3 and TRBJ2-7, with D maybe TRBD2 (7 bases). Trimming removed 9 bases at V and 4 bases at J, with 10 bases between. Germline V gene lookup returns CDR1 ENHRY and CDR2 SYGVKD. CDR3 length: 11 residues. In DNA, the CDR3 is TGTGCCATGGGGGGGGCGTACGAGCAGTACTTC. It yields the protein CAMGGAYEQYF.

V and J are TRBV19 and TRBJ1-5, with D unresolved. V lost 3 bases to trimming and J lost 3 bases, with 27 bases between them. CDR1 LNHDA and CDR2 SQIVND come from the germline V gene (reference sequence). The CDR3 runs 20 residues. In DNA, the CDR3 is TGTGCCAGTAGTATGGACCGCAAATGGACTTACAACCCTTCCAATCAGCCCCAGCATTTT. Protein sequence: CASSMDRKWTYNPSNQPQHF.

This chain joins TRBV29-1 and TRBJ2-1; D gene ambiguous. The V gene lost 5 bases and the J gene lost 15 bases, with 20 bases spanning the gap. The germline gives CDR1 SQVTM, CDR2 ANQGSEA. This CDR3 comprises 12 residues. The CDR3 nucleotides read TGCAGCGTTTCCCAGACCCGTCAGGATGCGTTCTTC. This gives the protein CSVSQTRQDAFF.

The gene calls are TRBV12-1 and TRBJ2-1; the DNA was not used to check the table's D call, TRBD2. TRBV12-1 is a pseudogene. The CDR3 sequence is 13 residues long. The CDR3 nucleotides read TGTGCCAGCAGCCCGCGGCGGGACAATGAGCAGTTCTTC. It yields the protein CASSPRRDNEQFF.

The J gene is TRBJ2-7, the V gene TRBV7-2; 8 bases line up with TRBD2. Germline trimming cut 2 bases from V and 1 base from J; bases unmatched to any gene: 7. The CDR3 is 16 amino acids. In germline, CDR1 is SGHTA, CDR2 FQGNSA. CDR3 sequence (DNA): TGTGCCAGCAGCTTAACGGGGGGGACTCCTTCCTACGAGCAGTACTTC. Its protein product is CASSLTGGTPSYEQYF.

This clone was observed a handful of times. The rearrangement uses TRBV3-1 (or the pseudogene TRBV3-2) and TRBJ2-5, with D possibly TRBD1 on 7 matching bases. This CDR3 spans 16 amino acids. V shed 1 base and J shed 2 bases, with 14 bases lying between them. The V gene's germline CDR1 is LGHDT and CDR2 YNNKEL (reference sequence). DNA of the CDR3: TGTGCCAGCAGCCAAGGTCTCGCAGGGGGGCAAGAGACCCAGTACTTC. Translation: CASSQGLAGGQETQYF.

The chain recombines TRBV5-1 with TRBJ1-3, with 9 bases lining up with TRBD1. Germline V lookup: CDR1 SGHRS, CDR2 YFSETQ. V shed 5 bases and J 4 bases; nucleotides not matched to a gene: 10. The CDR3 consists of 16 residues. The CDR3 nucleotides read TGCGCCAGCAGTTCCGGGACAGGGATTCCCGGAAACACCATATATTTT. Translated: CASSSGTGIPGNTIYF.

The genes are TRBV3-1 (or the pseudogene TRBV3-2) and TRBJ1-5; D perhaps matches TRBD1 (5 bases). Trimming pared 2 bases from V and 5 bases from J, leaving 16 bases between. CDR3 size: 16 residues. Germline V lookup: CDR1 LGHDT, CDR2 YNNKEL (reference sequence). CDR3 region: CASSQKGSGGYQPQHF. CDR3 sequence (DNA): TGTGCCAGCAGCCAAAAGGGCTCCGGGGGATATCAGCCCCAGCATTTT.

The chain recombines TRBV6-5 with TRBJ1-1; D call uncertain. V was pared by 6 bases and J by 1 base, with 12 bases between. Germline values: CDR1 MNHEY, CDR2 SVGAGI. The CDR3 loop spans 14 amino acids. The CDR3 region is CASSATHKNTEAFF. The CDR3 DNA reads TGTGCCAGCAGCGCCACACACAAGAACACTGAAGCTTTCTTT.

This chain connects TRBV15 to TRBJ1-2, with D tentatively TRBD1 (5 bases). The V end was cut by 0 bases, the J end by 5 bases, with 13 bases between. Germline values: CDR1 LNHNV, CDR2 YYDKDF (reference sequence). The CDR3 totals 15 residues. The DNA for the CDR3 is TGTGCCACCAGCAGAGAAGGGATGGGGCAGTATGGCTACACCTTC. It encodes CATSREGMGQYGYTF.